A selection of T cell receptor beta chains follows, all from one sample in a study of regulatory T cells in long-lasting Graves disease. TCRdb redid the calling of the multiplex PCR reads with MiXCR, one entry per CDR3 protein. The sample has a few hundred thousand distinct CDR3 sequences, 10% to 15% seen once. The same sample was also studied in work on T cells in Graves' hyperthyroidism and ophthalmopathy.

The sample in question was peripheral blood mononuclear cells (PBMCs), obtained at new diagnosis, from a patient treated with antithyroid drugs. These TCRs come from a woman between 18 and 29 years old with Graves disease. Each CDR3 is given with its conserved first and last residue. D genes are given only for firm matches. For some rows the clone size is stated as once, few or many, or as a class when expanded; others skip it.

J,V,size,D,CDR3,DNA
TRBJ1-6,TRBV3-1,many,TRBD1,CASSQDRDRGIKNSPLHF,TGTGCCAGCAGCCAAGATCGGGACAGGGGCATTAAGAATTCACCCCTCCACTTT
TRBJ2-5,TRBV7-9,.,TRBD1,CASSVEPGQGPQTQYF,TGTGCCAGCAGCGTCGAACCGGGACAGGGGCCCCAGACCCAGTACTTC
TRBJ1-1,TRBV12-3/TRBV12-4,many,.,CASSFHPELNTEAFF,TGTGCCAGCAGTTTTCATCCAGAACTGAACACTGAAGCTTTCTTT
TRBJ2-3,TRBV12-3/TRBV12-4,many,TRBD2,CASSTRGTNTDTQYF,TGTGCCAGCAGCACCCGGGGGACTAACACAGATACGCAGTATTTT
TRBJ2-1,TRBV15,.,.,CATSRAPTRDAGIHEQFF,TGTGCCACCAGCAGAGCCCCCACCCGGGACGCTGGCATCCATGAGCAGTTCTTC
TRBJ2-5,TRBV28,many,.,CASSRTPDSQETQYF,TGTGCCAGCAGCCGAACCCCGGACAGCCAAGAGACCCAGTACTTC
TRBJ1-2,TRBV11-2,many,TRBD1,CASSPLPGQGDGYTF,TGTGCCAGCAGCCCCCTACCCGGACAGGGCGATGGCTACACCTTC
TRBJ2-2,TRBV24-1,many,.,CATIPETGELFF,TGTGCCACCATTCCAGAGACCGGGGAGCTGTTTTTT
TRBJ2-7,TRBV11-2,many,.,CASSFSWSSSYEQYF,TGTGCCAGCAGCTTTTCCTGGTCTTCCTCCTACGAGCAGTACTTC
TRBJ2-2,TRBV25-1,many,.,CASSESLPGTGELFF,TGTGCCAGCAGTGAAAGTCTCCCAGGGACCGGGGAGCTGTTTTTT
TRBJ2-3,TRBV7-8,many,.,CASTVTGFSDTQYF,TGTGCCAGCACCGTTACAGGGTTCTCAGATACGCAGTATTTT
TRBJ2-1,TRBV6-1,few,.,CASSDGRRNEQFF,TGTGCCAGCAGTGACGGTAGAAGGAATGAGCAGTTCTTC
TRBJ2-4,TRBV7-8,.,.,CASSLDQVNIQYF,TGTGCCAGCAGCTTAGATCAGGTTAACATTCAGTACTTC
TRBJ2-1,TRBV7-9,many,TRBD1,CASSLQDRRYNEQFF,TGTGCCAGCAGCTTACAGGACAGGCGTTACAATGAGCAGTTCTTC
TRBJ2-5,TRBV7-2,many,TRBD2,CASSRGLAVQETQYF,TGTGCCAGCAGCCGCGGACTAGCGGTACAAGAGACCCAGTACTTC
TRBJ1-2,TRBV12-3/TRBV12-4,many,TRBD1,CASSPTGTGPNYGYTF,TGTGCCAGCAGTCCGACCGGGACAGGGCCTAACTATGGCTACACCTTC
TRBJ1-2,TRBV7-9,many,.,CASSLDASSRYGYTF,TGTGCCAGCAGCTTAGACGCCAGTTCCCGCTATGGCTACACCTTC
TRBJ2-1,TRBV2,many,TRBD1,CASSPGTGIYNEQFF,TGTGCCAGCAGTCCAGGGACAGGGATCTACAATGAGCAGTTCTTC
TRBJ1-5,TRBV28,many,.,CASSLIESFYSNQPQHF,TGTGCCAGCAGTTTAATCGAGTCATTTTATAGCAATCAGCCCCAGCATTTT
TRBJ1-3,TRBV7-9,few,.,CASSSNSYRTSGNTIYF,TGTGCCAGCAGCTCGAACTCATATAGGACCTCTGGAAACACCATATATTTT
TRBJ2-1,TRBV12-3/TRBV12-4,.,.,CASRALGRTSSYNEQFF,TGTGCCAGCAGGGCCCTTGGGCGGACCAGCTCCTACAATGAGCAGTTCTTC
TRBJ2-7,TRBV28,many,.,CASSSEVTGVGEQYF,TGTGCCAGCAGTTCGGAGGTGACAGGTGTTGGCGAGCAGTACTTC
TRBJ1-4,TRBV18,many,.,CASSPLGETNEKLFF,TGTGCCAGCTCACCTCTGGGGGAAACTAATGAAAAACTGTTTTTT
TRBJ2-3,TRBV12-3/TRBV12-4,many,TRBD2,CASSSLAGADTQYF,TGTGCCAGCAGTTCTCTAGCGGGAGCAGATACGCAGTATTTT
TRBJ1-4,TRBV12-3/TRBV12-4,many,TRBD1,CASSLMSPGQSSKLFF,TGTGCCAGCAGTTTAATGTCCCCGGGACAGAGCTCCAAACTGTTTTTT
TRBJ1-1,TRBV3-1,many,.,CASSLRKQDINTEAFF,TGTGCCAGCAGCCTCCGTAAACAGGACATAAACACTGAAGCTTTCTTT
TRBJ2-5,TRBV9,once,.,CASDGKGPGETQYF,TGTGCCAGCGACGGGAAGGGCCCGGGGGAGACCCAGTACTTC
TRBJ2-2,TRBV6-1,few,.,CASMGVTGLSNTGELFF,TGTGCCAGCATGGGGGTCACAGGCCTGTCGAACACCGGGGAGCTGTTTTTT
TRBJ2-1,TRBV12-3/TRBV12-4,many,TRBD2,CASSLGTSGRPSYNEQFF,TGTGCCAGCAGTTTAGGAACCAGCGGGAGGCCCTCCTACAATGAGCAGTTCTTC
TRBJ2-1,TRBV14,.,.,CASSPLQGKVYNEQFF,TGTGCCAGCAGCCCTCTCCAGGGGAAAGTCTACAATGAGCAGTTCTTC
TRBJ2-7,TRBV7-2,many,.,CASSSLGLSAYEQYF,TGTGCCAGCAGCTCGCTCGGACTATCCGCCTACGAGCAGTACTTC
TRBJ2-1,TRBV9,many,.,CASNYGPDNEQFF,TGTGCCAGCAACTACGGGCCAGACAATGAGCAGTTCTTC
TRBJ1-2,TRBV20-1,many,.,CSAREGGGYGYTF,TGCAGTGCTAGAGAGGGGGGAGGCTATGGCTACACCTTC
TRBJ2-7,TRBV12-3/TRBV12-4,many,TRBD2,CASSSAHQGLAGGSYEQYF,TGTGCCAGCAGTTCCGCCCACCAAGGTCTAGCGGGGGGAAGTTACGAGCAGTACTTC
TRBJ2-1,TRBV12-3/TRBV12-4,many,.,CASSLGGGNEQFF,TGTGCCAGCAGCTTGGGAGGGGGTAATGAGCAGTTCTTC
TRBJ2-1,TRBV5-1,many,TRBD2,CASSSGQGTSGSSYNEQFF,TGCGCCAGCAGCTCGGGACAGGGCACTAGCGGGAGCTCCTACAATGAGCAGTTCTTC
TRBJ1-2,TRBV18,many,TRBD1,CASSQDRGLTNYGYTF,TGTGCCAGCTCACAAGACAGGGGACTAACTAACTATGGCTACACCTTC
TRBJ1-1,TRBV18,.,.,CASSPNWDTEAFF,TGTGCCAGCTCACCCAATTGGGACACTGAAGCTTTCTTT
TRBJ1-2,TRBV5-1,once,TRBD1,CASSWTGTGQGYGYTF,TGTGCCAGCAGCTGGACGGGGACAGGGCAGGGCTATGGCTACACCTTC
TRBJ2-6,TRBV28,many,TRBD2,CASSLLAGGGANVLTF,TGTGCCAGCAGTTTATTAGCGGGAGGTGGGGCCAACGTCCTGACTTTC
TRBJ1-4,TRBV28,many,TRBD1,CASVTGVREKLFF,TGTGCCAGTGTAACAGGGGTTCGAGAAAAACTGTTTTTT
TRBJ1-1,TRBV9,once,.,CACSVGGNTEAFF,TGTGCCTGCAGCGTTGGAGGGAACACTGAAGCTTTCTTT
TRBJ2-5,TRBV5-1,many,TRBD1,CASSFTLSGQGQETQYF,TGCGCCAGCAGCTTTACCTTATCGGGACAGGGACAAGAGACCCAGTACTTC
TRBJ1-5,TRBV12-3/TRBV12-4,many,.,CASQGTNQPQHF,TGTGCCAGCCAGGGTACTAATCAGCCCCAGCATTTT
TRBJ2-7,TRBV11-2,many,.,CASSRGTFLEQYF,TGTGCCAGCAGCCGAGGGACTTTTTTAGAGCAGTACTTC
TRBJ1-6,TRBV12-3/TRBV12-4,many,.,CASSPGGRSSYNSPLHF,TGTGCCAGCAGCCCTGGGGGGAGGAGCTCCTATAATTCACCCCTCCACTTT
TRBJ1-1,TRBV11-3,many,.,CASSVSGREGDTEAFF,TGTGCCAGCAGCGTGTCCGGGCGAGAAGGGGACACTGAAGCTTTCTTT
TRBJ2-5,TRBV6-9,.,TRBD1,CASSYWDRVLTETQYF,TGTGCCAGCAGTTACTGGGACAGGGTTTTAACGGAGACCCAGTACTTC
TRBJ2-2,TRBV7-8,many,TRBD2,CASSLSTSGRGNTGELFF,TGTGCCAGCAGCCTATCGACTAGCGGGAGGGGAAACACCGGGGAGCTGTTTTTT
TRBJ2-5,TRBV12-3/TRBV12-4,many,.,CASGYLMRETQYF,TGTGCCAGCGGGTATCTTATGCGAGAGACCCAGTACTTC
TRBJ2-1,TRBV19,few,TRBD1,CASSMGQDYNEQFF,TGTGCCAGTAGTATGGGACAGGACTACAATGAGCAGTTCTTC
TRBJ2-1,TRBV12-3/TRBV12-4,many,.,CASSFPRYSVKHEQFF,TGTGCCAGCAGTTTCCCTCGCTACTCCGTAAAACATGAGCAGTTCTTC
TRBJ1-1,TRBV25-1,many,TRBD1,CASSEYITGATEAFF,TGTGCCAGCAGTGAATATATCACAGGGGCAACTGAAGCTTTCTTT
TRBJ1-2,TRBV5-8,.,.,CASSLVVARDYGYTF,TGTGCCAGCAGCTTGGTAGTTGCTCGTGACTATGGCTACACCTTC
TRBJ2-7,TRBV28,many,.,CASSFPGELNEQYF,TGTGCCAGCAGTTTCCCGGGGGAACTCAACGAGCAGTACTTC
TRBJ1-1,TRBV3-1,many,.,CASSQDRRNTEAFF,TGTGCCAGCAGCCAGGACAGAAGGAACACTGAAGCTTTCTTT
TRBJ2-7,TRBV7-2,.,TRBD1,CASREPGQSYEQYF,TGTGCCAGCAGGGAACCGGGACAGTCCTACGAGCAGTACTTC